This T cell receptor beta chain was captured by sequencing in a study of T-cell memory formation after mild COVID-19. Study at large: The two donors had largely donor-specific TCR clusters. Study observations and caveats: Of the contracting clones, CD4+ ones lay mainly in CM and EM, and CD8+ ones in EMRA. Clones contracting day 15 to 85 were balanced CD4/CD8; later expanders leaned CD4+.

cDNA libraries for TCR alpha and TCR beta, carrying sample barcodes and UMIs, came from 5'RACE with constant-segment primers. MiXCR, run by TCRdb on the 5' RACE reads, gives a single entry per CDR3 protein. The sample includes about 310,000 distinct CDR3 sequences, approximately 15% seen only once; the top ten take roughly 22%. There are 15 residues in the CDR3. Trimming removed 3 bases from V and 7 bases from J; junction bases left unmatched: 8. Germline V lookup: CDR1 KGHDR, CDR2 SFDVKD. This clonotype has a handful of counts. The antigen remains undetermined. This TCR was recovered from a man between 18 and 29 years old who had mild COVID-19 (a few samples of this study predate the infection). Cell type and time point are not known. Specimen: PBMCs or a T cell subset sorted from them (not recorded which). This sequence joins TRBV24-1 and TRBJ2-1; 7 positions match TRBD2. The DNA for the CDR3 is TGTGCCACCAGTGATACAGCGGGGCCAATTAATGAGCAGTTCTTC. Translating gives CATSDTAGPINEQFF.